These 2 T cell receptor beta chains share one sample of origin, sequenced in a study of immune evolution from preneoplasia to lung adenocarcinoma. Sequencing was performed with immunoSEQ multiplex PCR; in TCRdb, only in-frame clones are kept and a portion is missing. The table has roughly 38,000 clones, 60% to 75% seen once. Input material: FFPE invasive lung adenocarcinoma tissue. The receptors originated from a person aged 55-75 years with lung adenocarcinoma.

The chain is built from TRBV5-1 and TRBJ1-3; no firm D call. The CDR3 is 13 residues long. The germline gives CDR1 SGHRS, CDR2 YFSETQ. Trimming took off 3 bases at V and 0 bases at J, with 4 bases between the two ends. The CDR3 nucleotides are TGCGCCAGCAGCTCTGGCTCTGGAAACACCATATATTTT. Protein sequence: CASSSGSGNTIYF.

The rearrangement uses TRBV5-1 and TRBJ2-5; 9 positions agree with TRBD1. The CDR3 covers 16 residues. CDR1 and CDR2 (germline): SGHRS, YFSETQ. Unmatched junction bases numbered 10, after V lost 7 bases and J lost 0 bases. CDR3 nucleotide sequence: TGCGCCAGCTCCCCCGCCGGGACAGGGAACCAAGAGACCCAGTACTTC. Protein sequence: CASSPAGTGNQETQYF.